Listed below are T cell receptor beta chains from one sample, sequenced in a study of shared clonotypes between healthy human individuals. Method: immunoSEQ multiplex PCR; TCRdb's copy keeps in-frame clones and lacks some. The data contain roughly 2.5 million clones, roughly nine tenths of them seen just once; the ten biggest clones take up around 0.14%. What was sequenced was naive CD4+ T cells sorted from blood. These receptors all come from a man between 18 and 29 years old in good health. CDR3s include the opening cysteine and the closing phenylalanine or tryptophan. D genes are given only for firm matches. Expanded clones are given a class, and other clones once, few, many or no size at all.

j_gene: TRBJ2-2
v_gene: TRBV18
d_gene: -
abundance: few
CDR3aa: CASSPPSTGELFF
CDR3nt: TGTGCCAGCTCACCACCGAGCACCGGGGAGCTGTTTTTT

j_gene: TRBJ2-2
v_gene: TRBV9
d_gene: TRBD2
abundance: -
CDR3aa: CASSAVAGARTGELFF
CDR3nt: TGTGCCAGCAGCGCCGTAGCGGGAGCGCGCACCGGGGAGCTGTTTTTT

j_gene: TRBJ1-1
v_gene: TRBV6-5
d_gene: TRBD1
abundance: -
CDR3aa: CASRRDRGSTEAFF
CDR3nt: TGTGCCAGCAGGAGGGACAGGGGAAGCACTGAAGCTTTCTTT

j_gene: TRBJ1-5
v_gene: TRBV23-1
d_gene: -
abundance: once
CDR3aa: CASSQSGVKGSSNQPQHF
CDR3nt: TGCGCCAGCAGTCAATCCGGTGTCAAGGGGTCCAGCAATCAGCCCCAGCATTTT

j_gene: TRBJ1-1
v_gene: TRBV21-1
d_gene: -
abundance: -
CDR3aa: CASSMGLGAFF
CDR3nt: TGTGCCAGCAGCATGGGTTTGGGGGCTTTCTTT

j_gene: TRBJ2-5
v_gene: TRBV30
d_gene: TRBD2
abundance: -
CDR3aa: CAWSGLRVSGGAGETQYF
CDR3nt: TGTGCCTGGAGTGGACTCCGTGTGAGCGGGGGGGCAGGAGAGACCCAGTACTTC

j_gene: TRBJ1-1
v_gene: TRBV9
d_gene: -
abundance: -
CDR3aa: CASSVDGLMNTEAFF
CDR3nt: TGTGCCAGCAGCGTAGATGGCCTAATGAACACTGAAGCTTTCTTT

j_gene: TRBJ1-2
v_gene: TRBV2
d_gene: -
abundance: -
CDR3aa: CASGGGTLYGYTF
CDR3nt: TGTGCCAGCGGGGGTGGCACCCTCTATGGCTACACCTTC

j_gene: TRBJ2-1
v_gene: TRBV7-3
d_gene: TRBD1
abundance: -
CDR3aa: CASSLDRGSYNEQFF
CDR3nt: TGTGCCAGCAGCTTAGACAGGGGCTCCTACAATGAGCAGTTCTTC

j_gene: TRBJ2-4
v_gene: TRBV19
d_gene: TRBD1
abundance: -
CDR3aa: CASSGQELAKNIQYF
CDR3nt: TGTGCCAGTAGCGGACAGGAGCTAGCCAAAAACATTCAGTACTTC

j_gene: TRBJ1-1
v_gene: TRBV25-1
d_gene: -
abundance: -
CDR3aa: CASSELRPGTEAFF
CDR3nt: TGTGCCAGCAGTGAATTACGCCCGGGCACTGAAGCTTTCTTT

j_gene: TRBJ2-2
v_gene: TRBV6-5
d_gene: -
abundance: -
CDR3aa: CASSYGPNTGELFF
CDR3nt: TGTGCCAGCAGTTACGGACCAAACACCGGGGAGCTGTTTTTT

j_gene: TRBJ2-2
v_gene: TRBV14
d_gene: -
abundance: -
CDR3aa: CASSQALGELFF
CDR3nt: TGTGCCAGCAGCCAAGCCCTCGGAGAGCTGTTTTTT

j_gene: TRBJ2-3
v_gene: TRBV2
d_gene: -
abundance: -
CDR3aa: CASKQGTTDTQYF
CDR3nt: TGTGCCAGCAAGCAGGGGACGACAGATACGCAGTATTTT